These 27 T cell receptor beta chains were all obtained from the same sample, sequenced in a study of type 1 regulatory T cells. TCRdb fed the reads into MiXCR, producing one record per CDR3 protein. This sample has tens of thousands of distinct CDR3 sequences; around 62% occur once, and the top ten carry less than 2%. For these TCRs, the target antigens are not known. Specimen: cultured non-Tr1 T cells, either the whole culture or a sorted T cell fraction (not recorded which). The receptors were sampled from a human donor in good health.

The chain carries TRBV6-5 and TRBJ2-3; D is ambiguous. CDR3 size: 13 residues. Trimming stripped 5 bases from V and 1 base from J, with 7 bases between. Germline V CDR1 and CDR2: MNHEY, SVGAGI. As DNA, the CDR3 is TGTGCCAGCAGTAACGCAGGCACAGATACGCAGTATTTT. This codes for CASSNAGTDTQYF.

The CDR3 loop is CASSLRGTGRDTQYF. The CDR3 DNA reads TGCGCCAGCAGCTTACGGGGGACGGGGAGAGATACGCAGTATTTT. The V and J genes are TRBV5-1 and TRBJ2-3, with a weak D call TRBD2 (6 bases). Germline CDR1 reads SGHRS; CDR2 reads YFSETQ. The V end was cut by 2 bases, the J end by 5 bases, with 15 bases between. The CDR3 has 15 residues.

This clonotype was observed a few times. The chain joins TRBV20-1 to TRBJ2-1; 8 nucleotides agree with TRBD2. V shed 6 bases, J shed 6 bases, and the junction held 19 bases outside the gene matches. Germline CDR1 reads DFQATT; CDR2 reads SNEGSKA (reference sequence). The CDR3 has 17 residues. Here the CDR3 reads CSAAGTSQTLAPNEQFF. The CDR3 DNA reads TGCAGTGCCGCGGGGACTAGTCAAACCTTGGCGCCCAATGAGCAGTTCTTC.

This clonotype turned up a few times. V gene TRBV11-2 combines with J gene TRBJ2-5; D is possibly TRBD2 (6 bases). The CDR3 is 16 residues long. In germline, CDR1 is SGHAT, CDR2 FQNNGV. Trimming shortened V by 5 bases and J by 3 bases, and 19 bases separated the two germline ends. CDR3 nucleotides: TGTGCCAGCAGCCCCATTTATCCTAGCGAGGAAGAGACCCAGTACTTC. Translation: CASSPIYPSEEETQYF.

The chain is built from TRBV9 and TRBJ1-6; TRBD1 matches at 12 bases. The ends lost 3 bases at V and 9 bases at J; junction bases unmatched: 7. The CDR3 runs to 16 residues. Germline values: CDR1 SGDLS, CDR2 YYNGEE. The CDR3 DNA reads as TGTGCCAGCAGCGACCGGGACAGGGGGCGAGGTTCACCCCTCCACTTT. The encoded protein is CASSDRDRGRGSPLHF.

The J gene is TRBJ2-5, the V gene TRBV27, with a possible D match to TRBD1 (6 bases). This CDR3 spans 15 amino acids. Between the trimmed V and J ends, which lost 5 bases and 7 bases, there was a span of 20 bases. CDR1 and CDR2 (germline): MNHEY, SMNVEV (reference sequence). This CDR3 is CASSPRIQGKGTQYF. Written as DNA, the CDR3 is TGTGCCAGCAGTCCCCGTATCCAGGGGAAGGGGACCCAGTACTTC.

This clonotype was seen more than once but under ten times. This chain joins TRBV20-1 and TRBJ1-1; no definite D call. CDR3 length: 12 amino acids. Trimming took off 3 bases at V and 1 base at J, with 6 bases between the two ends. The V gene's germline CDR1 is DFQATT and CDR2 SNEGSKA (reference sequence). This CDR3 reads CSASPQNTEAFF. CDR3 coding DNA: TGCAGTGCTAGCCCGCAGAACACTGAAGCTTTCTTT.

J is TRBJ1-1 and V is TRBV6-5, with 10 bases fitting TRBD1. V lost 4 bases, J lost 4 bases, and 0 bases stayed unmatched. The CDR3 is 13 residues long. Germline assignment: CDR1 MNHEY and CDR2 SVGAGI. CDR3 amino acids: CASSWTGGTEAFF. The CDR3 DNA sequence: TGTGCCAGCAGTTGGACAGGGGGCACTGAAGCTTTCTTT.

This sequence joins TRBV20-1 and TRBJ2-5; tentatively, D is TRBD1 or TRBD2 (5 bases each). Trimming left V 2 bases short and J 4 bases short, with 14 bases between. The CDR3 covers 14 residues. Germline CDR1 is DFQATT and CDR2 is SNEGSKA (reference sequence). DNA of the CDR3: TGCAGTGCTAGATGGGACCCACAGACAGAGACCCAGTACTTC. Its protein product is CSARWDPQTETQYF.

The rearrangement uses TRBV12-3 or TRBV12-4 and TRBJ2-6; no reliable D call. The length of the CDR3 is 16 residues. V was clipped by 2 bases and J by 0 bases, with 8 bases between them. The CDR3 nucleotides read TGTGCCAGCAGTTTAAGACGGATCTCTGGGGCCAACGTCCTGACTTTC. Translating gives CASSLRRISGANVLTF.

The chain joins TRBV5-4 to TRBJ2-1; the D gene is possibly TRBD1 (6 bases). CDR1 and CDR2 (germline): SGHNT, YYREEE (reference sequence). The CDR3 length is 14 residues. V was clipped by 4 bases and J by 5 bases, with 13 bases between them. In DNA, the CDR3 is TGTGCCAGCAGCCCCGAACAGGGCAACAATGAGCAGTTCTTC. This sequence encodes CASSPEQGNNEQFF.

The chain recombines TRBV7-8 with TRBJ1-1, with TRBD1 matching 8 bases. This CDR3 has 13 residues. Trimming took 3 bases from V and 5 from J; bases not matched to a gene: 2. Looked up from germline, CDR1 is SGHVS and CDR2 is FQNEAQ. CDR3 residues: CASSFNRGTEAFF. In DNA form, the CDR3 reads TGTGCCAGCAGCTTTAACAGGGGGACTGAAGCTTTCTTT.

On this clonotype: The junction does not match germline at one end; this may be a read error. The CDR3 DNA is TGTGCCAGCAGCTCCTCCGGACTAGCCACCGTCTTC. Protein product: CASSSSGLATVF. The gene calls are TRBV7-6 and TRBJ2-1, with TRBD2 identical over 8 bases. The germline gives CDR1 SGHVS, CDR2 FNYEAQ. The CDR3 sequence is 12 residues long.

This sequence joins TRBV9 and TRBJ2-7, with TRBD2 identical over 8 bases. Trimming removed 0 bases from V and 2 bases from J; junction bases left unmatched: 4. Germline V CDR1 and CDR2: SGDLS, YYNGEE. This CDR3 spans 15 amino acids. This CDR3 is CASSVGLAPPYEQYF. The CDR3 DNA reads as TGTGCCAGCAGCGTAGGACTAGCGCCTCCCTACGAGCAGTACTTC.

CDR3 in amino acids: CSASFESYNSPLHF. In DNA, the CDR3 is TGCAGTGCTAGTTTTGAGTCCTATAATTCACCCCTCCACTTT. The chain recombines TRBV20-1 with TRBJ1-6; D is unresolved. Germline V CDR1 and CDR2: DFQATT, SNEGSKA (reference sequence). The CDR3 extends over 14 amino acids. With 3 bases removed from V and 1 base from J, the gap between germline ends came to 7 bases.

This clonotype was seen a few times. The chain couples TRBV11-2 to TRBJ2-2; the D gene is possibly TRBD2 (6 bases). The CDR3 covers 16 residues. Germline CDR1 reads SGHAT; CDR2 reads FQNNGV. Trimming stripped 0 bases from V and 3 bases from J, with 11 bases between. In nucleotides, the CDR3 is TGTGCCAGCAGCTTAGACGGGAGAGGGTACACCGGGGAGCTGTTTTTT. Protein sequence: CASSLDGRGYTGELFF.

The rearrangement links TRBV2 to TRBJ2-4; 7 bases line up with TRBD1. With 8 bases clipped from V and 4 bases from J, the junction kept 5 bases outside the gene matches. Germline V gene lookup returns CDR1 SNHLY and CDR2 FYNNEI. This CDR3 spans 13 amino acids. The CDR3 DNA sequence: TGTGCCAGCGCATCGGGACAGAAAAACATTCAGTACTTC. This sequence encodes CASASGQKNIQYF.

The sample holds a few counts of this clonotype. CDR3: CSARGIDGSNEKLFF. The CDR3 DNA reads as TGCAGTGCTAGGGGGATTGACGGAAGTAATGAAAAACTGTTTTTT. This chain links TRBV20-1 with TRBJ1-4, with D unclear. CDR3 length equals 15 residues. Germline-derived CDR1 and CDR2 are DFQATT and SNEGSKA (reference sequence). V was shortened by 3 bases and J by 4 bases, with 15 bases between the two germline ends.

This clonotype was observed once. The V and J genes are TRBV27 and TRBJ2-7; 9 bases are shared with TRBD1. After removal of 2 bases from V and 4 bases from J, the junction contained 15 bases not matched to a gene. Germline CDR1 and CDR2: MNHEY and SMNVEV (reference sequence). CDR3 length: 18 residues. CDR3 sequence reads: CASSLKAAQGDREYEQYF. The CDR3 nucleotides are TGTGCCAGCAGTTTAAAGGCCGCTCAGGGGGACAGGGAATACGAGCAGTACTTC.

The rearrangement joins TRBV7-9 to TRBJ2-7; 8 positions match TRBD1. Germline loops: CDR1 SEHNR, CDR2 FQNEAQ (reference sequence). V was clipped by 5 bases and J by 4 bases; unmatched bases: 4. The CDR3 sequence is 13 residues long. The CDR3 DNA reads as TGTGCCAGCAGCCGGGACAGGAGATACGAGCAGTACTTC. Its protein is CASSRDRRYEQYF.

The chain uses TRBV4-2 and TRBJ2-4, with 9 bases that match TRBD2. V lost 4 bases to trimming and J lost 9 bases; unmatched junction nucleotides: 13. The CDR3 contains 16 residues. Germline CDR1 LGHNA, CDR2 YNFKEQ. CDR3 protein: CASSPLIAGVGGIQYF. CDR3 nucleotides: TGTGCCAGCAGCCCCCTTATAGCGGGAGTGGGAGGCATTCAGTACTTC.

In its sample, this clonotype was seen a few times. CDR3: CASVTSGDLIDTQYF. For the CDR3, the DNA is TGTGCCAGCGTAACTAGCGGAGATCTCATCGATACGCAGTATTTT. The chain recombines TRBV27 with TRBJ2-3, with 8 bases that match TRBD2. The V segment lost 8 bases and the J segment 6 bases; nucleotides outside the gene matches: 13. The germline CDR1 and CDR2 sequences are MNHEY and SMNVEV (reference sequence). The CDR3 has 15 amino acids.

The chain links TRBV20-1 to TRBJ2-2; no clear D. Germline V gene sequence: CDR1 DFQATT, CDR2 SNEGSKA (reference sequence). Trimming took 0 bases from V and 2 from J, leaving 16 bases between them. The CDR3 has 17 amino acids. The CDR3 region has the DNA TGCAGTGCTAGAGATACGGATCGCGGAAGAAACACCGGGGAGCTGTTTTTT. It translates to CSARDTDRGRNTGELFF.

This chain connects TRBV19 to TRBJ1-1; D remains ambiguous. Germline V gives CDR1 LNHDA, CDR2 SQIVND (reference sequence). The CDR3 has 14 amino acids. Trimming took off 4 bases at V and 4 bases at J, with 13 bases between the two ends. CDR3 sequence reads: CASSRPRDSTEAFF. The CDR3 DNA follows: TGTGCCAGTAGTAGACCGCGGGATAGCACTGAAGCTTTCTTT.

The DNA for the CDR3 is TGTGCCAGCAGCCGGATTGACAGGGGCTCCTACAATGAGCAGTTCTTC. This sequence encodes CASSRIDRGSYNEQFF. The J gene is TRBJ2-1, the V gene TRBV7-2; 8 nucleotides align to TRBD1. The germline CDR1 and CDR2 sequences are SGHTA and FQGNSA. CDR3 size: 16 residues. The J segment lost 0 bases and the V segment lost 5 bases, leaving 6 bases of the junction unmatched. Drawing the rest from reference TRBV7-2 and TRBJ2-1, the complete variable domain is GAGVSQSPSNKVTEKGKDVELRCDPISGHTALYWYRQSLGQGLEFLIYFQGNSAPDKSGLPSDRFSAERTGGSVSTLTIQRTQQEDSAVYLCASSRIDRGSYNEQFFGPGTRLTVL.

This clonotype was seen only once. The chain recombines TRBV12-3 or TRBV12-4 with TRBJ1-1; 9 bases match TRBD1. The CDR3 extends over 14 amino acids. V gave up 3 bases and J gave up 3 bases; unmatched junction bases: 2. CDR3 nucleotides: TGTGCCAGCAGTTTCCGGACAGGGGACACTGAAGCTTTCTTT. This encodes CASSFRTGDTEAFF.

The chain uses TRBV4-3 and TRBJ2-3, with a possible D match to TRBD2 (5 bases). Germline CDR1 and CDR2: LGHNA and YSLEER. The CDR3 extends over 13 amino acids. Trimming stripped 0 bases from V and 7 bases from J, with 8 bases between. The CDR3 reads CASSQDRGYTQYF. CDR3 nucleotides: TGCGCCAGCAGCCAAGATCGGGGTTATACGCAGTATTTT.